The 3 T cell receptor beta chains in this list originate from one sample, sequenced in a study of T-cell reconstitution after alpha-beta-depleted transplantation in children. Unique molecular identifiers were incorporated when the TCRbeta library was constructed. TCRdb called the PCR reads again in MiXCR, with one record for every CDR3 protein. The data hold 230,000 or so distinct CDR3 sequences, with 9.7% observed a single time. The sample here was PBMCs from the stem cell graft donor, taken from the stem cell graft. These receptors all stem from a human donor who donated a stem cell graft to a child with SCID.

This clonotype was seen ten or more times. The chain is built from TRBV12-3 or TRBV12-4 and TRBJ1-4; a possible D gene is TRBD1 (6 bases). V was clipped by 3 bases and J by 6 bases, with 14 bases between them. CDR3 length: 15 residues. The CDR3 DNA is TGTGCCAGCAGTTTTGGGCAGGGGTCGGATGAAAAACTGTTTTTT. Translating it yields CASSFGQGSDEKLFF.

This chain joins TRBV4-3 and TRBJ1-2; 7 nucleotides line up with TRBD1. Unmatched junction bases numbered 5, after V lost 0 bases and J lost 4 bases. Germline values: CDR1 LGHNA, CDR2 YSLEER. The CDR3 consists of 15 residues. As DNA, the CDR3 is TGCGCCAGCAGCCAAGATCAGGGGGGGGCCTATGGCTACACCTTC. Protein sequence: CASSQDQGGAYGYTF.

At least ten counts were recorded for this clonotype. The rearrangement joins TRBV20-1 to TRBJ2-1; no reliable D call. This CDR3 is 13 amino acids long. Trimming cost V 3 bases and J 5 bases, with 11 bases left between them. Germline CDR1 is DFQATT and CDR2 is SNEGSKA (reference sequence). As DNA, the CDR3 is TGCAGTGCTAGGGAGTTCCGGGACAATGAGCAGTTCTTC. This encodes CSAREFRDNEQFF.